One and the same sample provided the 28 T cell receptor beta chains below, sequenced in a study of cytomegalovirus exposure and HLA in healthy donors. PCR used 60 Vbeta primers and 13 Jbeta primers. The table came from immunoSEQ multiplex PCR; TCRdb's copy has only in-frame clones and leaves some out. Among 25,000 to 40,000 clones listed, 40% to 45% were seen once. The sample was PBMCs. These receptor sequences come from a woman between 50 and 59 years old in good health and CMV-seronegative.

There are a few counts of this clone. The chain uses TRBV9 and TRBJ1-2; D is perhaps TRBD1 (5 bases). V lost 4 bases to trimming and J lost 6 bases, with 16 bases between them. Germline CDR1 is SGDLS and CDR2 is YYNGEE. This CDR3 contains 14 residues. CDR3 DNA sequence: TGTGCCAGCAGCCCGCAGGGATTCCAGCATGGCTACACCTTC. It translates to CASSPQGFQHGYTF.

This clone has more than one count but fewer than ten. The V and J genes are TRBV15 and TRBJ1-2, with no clear D. There are 12 residues in the CDR3. In germline, CDR1 is LNHNV, CDR2 YYDKDF (reference sequence). Trimming removed 5 bases from V and 7 bases from J, with 11 bases in between. CDR3 sequence reads: CATSHVRGGYTF. As DNA, the CDR3 is TGTGCCACCAGCCACGTACGGGGTGGCTACACCTTC. The whole variable domain, remainder taken from reference TRBV15 and TRBJ1-2, is DAMVIQNPRYQVTQFGKPVTLSCSQTLNHNVMYWYQQKSSQAPKLLFHYYDKDFNNEADTPDNFQSRRPNTSFCFLDIRSPGLGDTAMYLCATSHVRGGYTFGSGTRLTVV.

The table lists this clone with a few counts. J is TRBJ2-5 and V is TRBV11-2, with D tentatively TRBD2 (6 bases). The ends were cut back, 4 bases at V and 7 bases at J, with 19 bases in the middle. CDR1 and CDR2 (germline): SGHAT, FQNNGV. The CDR3 loop spans 15 amino acids. CDR3: CASSSPRLGGGTQYF. CDR3 coding DNA: TGTGCCAGCAGCTCCCCTCGACTAGGCGGAGGGACCCAGTACTTC.

The chain uses TRBV18 and TRBJ1-1, with TRBD1 as a possible D gene (5 bases). The CDR3 length is 12 residues. Germline V lookup: CDR1 KGHSH, CDR2 LQKENI. Trimming removed 3 bases from V and 4 bases from J, with 6 bases in between. The CDR3 DNA is TGTGCCAGCTCACCGGACATCACTGAAGCTTTCTTT. Translated, it gives CASSPDITEAFF.

The V gene is TRBV28, the J gene TRBJ2-3; D is undetermined. The ends were cut back, 5 bases at V and 3 bases at J, with 9 bases in the middle. From germline, CDR1 is MDHEN and CDR2 SYDVKM. The CDR3 consists of 13 residues. Here the CDR3 reads CASSLLLTDTQYF. DNA of the CDR3: TGTGCCAGCAGTCTCCTATTGACAGATACGCAGTATTTT.

The rearrangement uses TRBV5-1 and TRBJ2-3; 15 bases are shared with TRBD2. The CDR3 is 16 residues long. Trimming removed 4 bases from V and 3 bases from J; junction bases left unmatched: 3. Looked up from germline, CDR1 is SGHRS and CDR2 is YFSETQ. CDR3 in DNA: TGCGCCAGCAGCACAGGACTAGCGGGAGGGACAGATACGCAGTATTTT. This translates into CASSTGLAGGTDTQYF.

About this clone: A junction boundary mismatches the germline segment, possibly from a read error. This chain links TRBV7-9 with TRBJ2-3; D not resolved. The CDR3 is 12 residues long. Germline lookup yields CDR1 SEHNR and CDR2 FQNEAQ (reference sequence). CDR3 nucleotide sequence: TGTTCCAGCACCCGAGGCATAGAGACGCAGTATTTT. Translation gives CSSTRGIETQYF.

V and J are TRBV7-9 and TRBJ2-2; D perhaps matches TRBD2 (6 bases). The CDR3 is made up of 14 amino acids. The V end lost 1 base, the J end lost 6 bases, and 9 bases lay between the germline ends. Germline V gene lookup returns CDR1 SEHNR and CDR2 FQNEAQ (reference sequence). The CDR3 spells CASSLEWRAGELFF. As DNA, the CDR3 is TGTGCCAGCAGCTTAGAGTGGAGGGCCGGGGAGCTGTTTTTT.

The chain has TRBV27 and TRBJ1-2; D gene uncertain. Trimming removed 5 bases at V and 4 bases at J, with 14 bases between. The CDR3 has 14 amino acids. The V gene's germline CDR1 is MNHEY and CDR2 SMNVEV (reference sequence). The CDR3 sequence is CASSPHTGSYGYTF. The CDR3 DNA reads TGTGCCAGCAGTCCGCACACGGGTAGCTATGGCTACACCTTC.

V gene TRBV7-8 combines with J gene TRBJ1-4, with 9 positions matching TRBD1. J lost 7 bases, V lost 5 bases, and 8 bases had no gene match. Germline values: CDR1 SGHVS, CDR2 FQNEAQ. This CDR3 has 15 residues. CDR3 in DNA: TGTGCCAGCAGCACAGGGACAGGGTACAGTGAAAAACTGTTTTTT. It translates to CASSTGTGYSEKLFF.

The chain's CDR3 is CASRKGDREDEKLFF. The CDR3 nucleotides are TGTGCCAGCAGAAAGGGGGACAGGGAGGATGAAAAACTGTTTTTT. The chain uses TRBV2 and TRBJ1-4, with 9 nucleotides matching TRBD1. The J segment lost 6 bases and the V segment lost 6 bases, leaving 8 bases of the junction unmatched. The germline V gene has CDR1 SNHLY and CDR2 FYNNEI. This CDR3 region has 15 residues.

This clone came up a few times. The DNA of the CDR3 is TGTGCCAGCAGCCAAAGGGGGAACACCGGGGAGCTGTTTTTT. Translating gives CASSQRGNTGELFF. The chain recombines TRBV7-8 with TRBJ2-2, with a weak D call TRBD1 (5 bases). This CDR3 spans 14 amino acids. Trimming removed 5 bases from V and 1 base from J, with 8 bases in between. Germline CDR1 reads SGHVS; CDR2 reads FQNEAQ.

V usage is TRBV18 and J usage is TRBJ1-5; 7 bases agree with TRBD1. CDR1 is KGHSH and CDR2 is LQKENI in the germline V gene. After removal of 2 bases from V and 3 bases from J, the junction contained 7 bases not matched to a gene. The CDR3 covers 16 residues. CDR3 coding DNA: TGTGCCAGCTCACCAGGCCGCACAGGGGACAATCAGCCCCAGCATTTT. Amino acids: CASSPGRTGDNQPQHF. Complete variable domain (other parts from reference TRBV18 and TRBJ1-5): NAGVMQNPRHLVRRRGQEARLRCSPMKGHSHVYWYRQLPEEGLKFMVYLQKENIIDESGMPKERFSAEFPKEGPSILRIQQVVRGDSAAYFCASSPGRTGDNQPQHFGDGTRLSIL.

This clone was detected only a few times. The rearrangement joins TRBV21-1 to TRBJ1-3; the D segment call TRBD1 is taken from the table without a DNA check. TRBV21-1 is listed as a pseudogene. The CDR3 totals 14 residues. CDR3 in DNA: TGTGCCAGCAGCCTGACAGGGGCCCGAAACACCATATATTTT. Translated: CASSLTGARNTIYF.

V usage is TRBV5-1 and J usage is TRBJ2-3, with a possible D match to TRBD1 (6 bases). V was shortened by 6 bases and J by 0 bases, with 14 bases between the two germline ends. Germline values: CDR1 SGHRS, CDR2 YFSETQ. The CDR3 has 15 residues. CDR3 region: CASTSLGGSTDTQYF. CDR3 DNA: TGCGCCAGCACCTCGCTTGGGGGCAGCACAGATACGCAGTATTTT.

The chain combines TRBV15 with TRBJ1-5; D is ambiguous. The CDR3 extends over 12 amino acids. Germline values: CDR1 LNHNV, CDR2 YYDKDF (reference sequence). V lost 11 bases and J 2 bases, leaving 10 bases between the germline ends. The CDR3 spells CAAGEGNQPQHF. The CDR3 DNA is TGTGCCGCCGGGGAAGGCAATCAGCCCCAGCATTTT.

The genes are TRBV10-3 and TRBJ2-7; 8 positions match TRBD1. There are 13 residues in the CDR3. With 4 bases clipped from V and 6 bases from J, the junction kept 5 bases outside the gene matches. Germline CDR1 and CDR2: ENHRY and SYGVKD. The CDR3 nucleotides read TGTGCCATCAGTGGAACCGGGACAGGCGAGCAGTACTTC. Protein product: CAISGTGTGEQYF.

This chain uses TRBV28 with TRBJ1-2; D might be TRBD1 (6 bases). Germline V gives CDR1 MDHEN, CDR2 SYDVKM. Trimming took off 7 bases at V and 4 bases at J, with 19 bases between the two ends. The CDR3 runs to 15 residues. This CDR3 is CASTARGRETYGYTF. Here the CDR3 DNA reads TGTGCCAGCACCGCTAGGGGGAGGGAGACCTATGGCTACACCTTC.

The chain has TRBV27 and TRBJ2-4, with 7 bases that match TRBD1. With V trimmed by 5 bases and J by 0 bases, 10 bases remained unmatched. Germline-derived CDR1 and CDR2 are MNHEY and SMNVEV (reference sequence). The CDR3 sequence is 17 residues long. CDR3 region: CASSGGRDRGAKNIQYF. The CDR3 nucleotides read TGTGCCAGCAGTGGGGGCCGGGACAGAGGAGCCAAAAACATTCAGTACTTC.

The chain combines TRBV27 with TRBJ2-7, with D perhaps TRBD1 (5 bases). The CDR3 is 15 amino acids. CDR1 is MNHEY, CDR2 SMNVEV, per germline (reference sequence). V was clipped by 1 base and J by 7 bases, with 17 bases between them. CDR3 in amino acids: CASSLWGIGAGEQYF. The CDR3 bases are TGTGCCAGCAGTTTATGGGGTATAGGGGCAGGAGAGCAGTACTTC.

The chain recombines TRBV6-5 with TRBJ1-2; TRBD1 might be the D (5 bases). The germline V gene encodes CDR1 MNHEY and CDR2 SVGAGI. Trimming shortened V by 7 bases and J by 8 bases, and 14 bases separated the two germline ends. The CDR3 is 12 amino acids. This CDR3 is CASTTGGKGYTF. CDR3 in DNA: TGTGCCAGCACCACCGGGGGGAAGGGCTACACCTTC.

The chain couples TRBV25-1 to TRBJ1-1, with TRBD1 as a possible D gene (6 bases). The V gene lost 4 bases and the J gene lost 5 bases, with 14 bases spanning the gap. There are 14 residues in the CDR3. CDR1 and CDR2 from the germline V gene are MGHDK and SYGVNS. As DNA, the CDR3 is TGTGCCAGCAGTGTTCAGGGGAGGGGTACTGAAGCTTTCTTT. This gives the protein CASSVQGRGTEAFF. The entire variable domain, with the rest obtained from reference TRBV25-1 and TRBJ1-1, is as follows: EADIYQTPRYLVIGTGKKITLECSQTMGHDKMYWYQQDPGMELHLIHYSYGVNSTEKGDLSSESTVSRIRTEHFPLTLESARPSHTSQYLCASSVQGRGTEAFFGQGTRLTVV.

V usage is TRBV5-4 and J usage is TRBJ1-4; 8 nucleotides match TRBD1. This CDR3 spans 16 amino acids. V dropped 0 bases and J dropped 2; count of bases not matched to a gene: 3. From germline, CDR1 is SGHNT and CDR2 YYREEE (reference sequence). The CDR3 region is CASSLARQGTNEKLFF. Written as DNA, the CDR3 is TGTGCCAGCAGCTTGGCCAGACAGGGGACTAATGAAAAACTGTTTTTT.

This clone was seen only once. The chain recombines TRBV10-2 with TRBJ1-6; D may be TRBD1 (5 bases). Between the trimmed V and J ends, which lost 7 bases and 7 bases, there was a span of 11 bases. The CDR3 runs to 13 residues. Germline CDR1 WSHSY, CDR2 SAAADI. The CDR3 sequence: CASKVRENSPLHF. CDR3 sequence (DNA): TGCGCCAGCAAGGTCAGGGAAAATTCACCCCTCCACTTT.

The J gene is TRBJ2-3, the V gene TRBV11-2; D is uncertain. This CDR3 comprises 12 residues. Trimming stripped 3 bases from V and 3 bases from J, with 4 bases between. CDR1 is SGHAT, CDR2 FQNNGV, per germline. CDR3 DNA: TGTGCCAGCAGCTTGTCGACAGATACGCAGTATTTT. It translates to CASSLSTDTQYF.

A few counts support this clone. This chain connects TRBV6-5 to TRBJ1-2; D is unresolved. The germline CDR1 and CDR2 sequences are MNHEY and SVGAGI. The CDR3 extends over 14 amino acids. The V gene lost 4 bases and the J gene lost 4 bases, with 13 bases spanning the gap. The CDR3 coding sequence is TGTGCCAGCAGTTCCGCCGGACGGGGCTATGGCTACACCTTC. Translating gives CASSSAGRGYGYTF.

This clone has only a few counts. V is TRBV19 and J is TRBJ1-1; no reliable D call. Between the trimmed V and J ends, which lost 5 bases and 1 base, there was a span of 8 bases. The CDR3 contains 13 residues. CDR1 is LNHDA, CDR2 SQIVND, per germline (reference sequence). CDR3 amino acids: CASSRGGNTEAFF. The CDR3 DNA reads as TGTGCCAGTAGTCGGGGAGGGAACACTGAAGCTTTCTTT.

V usage is TRBV7-9 and J usage is TRBJ1-2, with D maybe TRBD1 (6 bases). V lost 5 bases, J lost 7 bases, and 23 bases lay in between. Germline CDR1 and CDR2: SEHNR and FQNEAQ (reference sequence). This CDR3 region has 16 residues. Written as DNA, the CDR3 is TGTGCCAGCAGCCCTTCCAGGGGAGAAAACTATGGTGGCTACACCTTC. The encoded protein is CASSPSRGENYGGYTF.